These 6 T cell receptor beta chains were all obtained from the same sample, sequenced in a study of beta chain features in type 1 diabetes (dated by TCRdb to 2016 to 2019). Libraries came from the immunoSEQ multiplex PCR assay. The entire isolated RNA was reverse transcribed using the High Capacity cDNA Reverse Transcription Kit, and thus expressed TCRB transcripts were sequenced. Held by TCRdb, this immuneACCESS table contains in-frame sequences only and omits some clones. Under half of the omission traces to an unresolved V gene where checked; the cause of the rest is unknown. This sample comprises 160,000 or so clones, about 9.1% of them detected only once. The top ten clonotypes cover 2.3% of the sample. The source material was central memory CD4+ T cells from blood. The receptors derive from a woman between 18 and 29 years old in good health.

There are a few counts of this clone. This chain joins TRBV19 and TRBJ1-2; TRBD1 is a possible D gene (6 bases). CDR3 length: 15 residues. The germline V gene has CDR1 LNHDA and CDR2 SQIVND (reference sequence). Trimming removed 4 bases from V and 2 bases from J, with 14 bases in between. Written as DNA, the CDR3 is TGTGCCAGTAGTAAGGGGGGGGATACCAACTATGGCTACACCTTC. Translated: CASSKGGDTNYGYTF.

The rearrangement links TRBV11-2 to TRBJ2-5, with TRBD2 identical over 11 bases. The CDR3 consists of 15 residues. The germline V gene encodes CDR1 SGHAT and CDR2 FQNNGV. V dropped 5 bases and J dropped 2; count of bases not matched to a gene: 4. The CDR3 DNA reads TGTGCCAGCAGCGGGGGACTAGCGGTGCAAGAGACCCAGTACTTC. Residues: CASSGGLAVQETQYF. Drawing the rest from reference TRBV11-2 and TRBJ2-5, the complete variable domain is EAGVAQSPRYKIIEKRQSVAFWCNPISGHATLYWYQQILGQGPKLLIQFQNNGVVDDSQLPKDRFSAERLKGVDSTLKIQPAKLEDSAVYLCASSGGLAVQETQYFGPGTRLLVL.

The J gene is TRBJ1-5, the V gene TRBV2, with 8 bases that match TRBD1. V shed 5 bases and J 5 bases; nucleotides not matched to a gene: 8. The CDR3 totals 15 residues. In germline, CDR1 is SNHLY, CDR2 FYNNEI. The CDR3 DNA follows: TGTGCCAGCAGTTGGGCAGGGGGCTTGGATCAGCCCCAGCATTTT. Amino acid sequence: CASSWAGGLDQPQHF.

J is TRBJ1-2 and V is TRBV5-4; 8 nucleotides agree with TRBD1. Trimming took 4 bases from V and 8 from J; bases not matched to a gene: 16. Germline V gives CDR1 SGHNT, CDR2 YYREEE (reference sequence). This CDR3 contains 16 residues. The CDR3 sequence: CASSQVSATGGEGYTF. In DNA, the CDR3 is TGTGCCAGCAGCCAGGTATCCGCTACAGGGGGAGAAGGCTACACCTTC.

This chain links TRBV2 with TRBJ2-5; perhaps TRBD2 as D (6 bases). This CDR3 contains 13 residues. V was cut by 5 bases and J by 4 bases, with 11 bases left in between. Germline CDR1 and CDR2: SNHLY and FYNNEI. The CDR3 loop is CASSNLGGETQYF. The CDR3 DNA sequence: TGTGCCAGCAGTAATCTCGGGGGAGAGACCCAGTACTTC.

This clone was detected only a few times. This chain uses TRBV5-1 with TRBJ2-7, with 10 bases aligning to TRBD2. Germline V gene sequence: CDR1 SGHRS, CDR2 YFSETQ. The CDR3 runs to 15 residues. J lost 3 bases, V lost 3 bases, and 6 bases had no gene match. The CDR3 protein is CASSYTSGNLYEQYF. CDR3 DNA: TGCGCCAGCAGCTACACTAGCGGGAATCTCTACGAGCAGTACTTC.